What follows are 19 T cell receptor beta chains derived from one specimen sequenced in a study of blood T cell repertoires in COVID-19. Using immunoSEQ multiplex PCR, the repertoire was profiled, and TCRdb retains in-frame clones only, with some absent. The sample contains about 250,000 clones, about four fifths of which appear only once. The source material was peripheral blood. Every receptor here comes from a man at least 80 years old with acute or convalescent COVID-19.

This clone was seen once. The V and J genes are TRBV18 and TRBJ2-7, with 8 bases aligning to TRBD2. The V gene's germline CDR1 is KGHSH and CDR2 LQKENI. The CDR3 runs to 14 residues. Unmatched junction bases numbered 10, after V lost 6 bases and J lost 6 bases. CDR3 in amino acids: CASSARGGISEQYF. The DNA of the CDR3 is TGTGCCAGCTCGGCGCGCGGGGGGATCAGCGAGCAGTACTTC.

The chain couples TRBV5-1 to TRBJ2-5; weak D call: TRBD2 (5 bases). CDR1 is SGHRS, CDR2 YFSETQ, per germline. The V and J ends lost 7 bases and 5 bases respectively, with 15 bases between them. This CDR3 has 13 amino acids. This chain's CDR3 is CASWLGPGETQYF. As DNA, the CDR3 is TGCGCCAGCTGGCTAGGGCCGGGGGAGACCCAGTACTTC.

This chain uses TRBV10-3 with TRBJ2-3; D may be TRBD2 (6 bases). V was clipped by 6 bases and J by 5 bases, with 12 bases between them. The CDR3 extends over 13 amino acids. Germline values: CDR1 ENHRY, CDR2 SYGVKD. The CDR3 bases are TGTGCCATCAGGGGGGGTCGCGGAGATACGCAGTATTTT. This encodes CAIRGGRGDTQYF.

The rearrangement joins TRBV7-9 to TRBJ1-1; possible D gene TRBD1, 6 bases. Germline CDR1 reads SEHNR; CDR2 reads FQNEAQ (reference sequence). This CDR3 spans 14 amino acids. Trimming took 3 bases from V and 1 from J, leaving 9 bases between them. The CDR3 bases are TGTGCCAGCAGCTTCGGGGGGGCGAACACTGAAGCTTTCTTT. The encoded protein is CASSFGGANTEAFF. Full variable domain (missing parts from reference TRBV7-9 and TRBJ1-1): DTGVSQNPRHKITKRGQNVTFRCDPISEHNRLYWYRQTLGQGPEFLTYFQNEAQLEKSRLLSDRFSAERPKGSFSTLEIQRTEQGDSAMYLCASSFGGANTEAFFGQGTRLTVV.

This CDR3 is CASSPGDRVKGYTF. CDR3 sequence (DNA): TGTGCCAGCAGTCCCGGGGACAGGGTTAAAGGCTACACCTTC. V usage is TRBV27 and J usage is TRBJ1-2, with 9 bases lining up with TRBD1. Per germline, CDR1 MNHEY and CDR2 SMNVEV (reference sequence). The CDR3 spans 14 residues. Germline trimming cut 5 bases from V and 8 bases from J; bases unmatched to any gene: 9.

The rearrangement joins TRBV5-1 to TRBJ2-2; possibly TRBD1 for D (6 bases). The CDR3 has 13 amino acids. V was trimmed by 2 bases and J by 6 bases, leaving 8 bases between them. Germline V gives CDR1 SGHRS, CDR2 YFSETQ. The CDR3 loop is CASSLRGSGELFF. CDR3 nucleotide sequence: TGCGCCAGCAGCTTAAGGGGGTCCGGGGAGCTGTTTTTT.

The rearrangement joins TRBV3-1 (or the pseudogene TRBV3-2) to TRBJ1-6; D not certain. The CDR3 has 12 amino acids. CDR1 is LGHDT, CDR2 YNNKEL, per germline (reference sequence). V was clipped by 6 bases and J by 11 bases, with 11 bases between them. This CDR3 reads CASSRGTAPLHF. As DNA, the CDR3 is TGTGCCAGCAGTCGCGGTACTGCACCCCTCCACTTT.

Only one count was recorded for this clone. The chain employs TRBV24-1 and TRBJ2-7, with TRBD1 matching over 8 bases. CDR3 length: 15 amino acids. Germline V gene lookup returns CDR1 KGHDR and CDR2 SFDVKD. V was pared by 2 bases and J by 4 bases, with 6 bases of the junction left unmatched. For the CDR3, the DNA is TGTGCCACCAGTGATTCGGGACAGGCTCTTTACGAGCAGTACTTC. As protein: CATSDSGQALYEQYF.

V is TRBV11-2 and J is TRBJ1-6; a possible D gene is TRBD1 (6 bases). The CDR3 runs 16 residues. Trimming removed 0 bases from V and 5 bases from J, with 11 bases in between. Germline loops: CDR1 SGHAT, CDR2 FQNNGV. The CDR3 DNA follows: TGTGCCAGCAGCTTAGATCAGGGACATAATAATTCACCCCTCCACTTT. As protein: CASSLDQGHNNSPLHF.

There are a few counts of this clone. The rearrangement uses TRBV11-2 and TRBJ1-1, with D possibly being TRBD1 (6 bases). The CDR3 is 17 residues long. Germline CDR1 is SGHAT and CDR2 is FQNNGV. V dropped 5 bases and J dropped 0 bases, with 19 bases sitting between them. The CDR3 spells CASSPRYGTSMNTEAFF. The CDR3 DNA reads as TGTGCCAGCAGCCCCCGATACGGGACAAGCATGAACACTGAAGCTTTCTTT.

In nucleotides, the CDR3 is TGTGCCTGGAGTCGACCGCGGGGGGCGGGGTCAGCCAAAAACATTCAGTACTTC. Translation gives CAWSRPRGAGSAKNIQYF. V and J are TRBV30 and TRBJ2-4, with 8 bases matching TRBD2. The CDR3 runs to 18 residues. Germline CDR1 GTSNPN, CDR2 SVGIG (reference sequence). V was pared by 2 bases and J by 0 bases, with 12 bases of the junction left unmatched.

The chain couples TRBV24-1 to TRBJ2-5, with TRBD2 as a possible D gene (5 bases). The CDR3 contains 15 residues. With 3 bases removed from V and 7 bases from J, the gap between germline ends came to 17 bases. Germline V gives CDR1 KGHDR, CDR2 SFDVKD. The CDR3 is CATSDAALVAGTQYF. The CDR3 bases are TGTGCCACCAGTGATGCGGCGCTCGTCGCGGGGACCCAGTACTTC.

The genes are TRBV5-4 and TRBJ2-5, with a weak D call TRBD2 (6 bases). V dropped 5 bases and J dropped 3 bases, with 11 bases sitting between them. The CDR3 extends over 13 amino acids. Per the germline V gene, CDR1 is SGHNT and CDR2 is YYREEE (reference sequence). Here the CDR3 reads CASSRGRKETQYF. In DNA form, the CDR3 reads TGTGCCAGCAGTCGAGGGAGGAAAGAGACCCAGTACTTC.

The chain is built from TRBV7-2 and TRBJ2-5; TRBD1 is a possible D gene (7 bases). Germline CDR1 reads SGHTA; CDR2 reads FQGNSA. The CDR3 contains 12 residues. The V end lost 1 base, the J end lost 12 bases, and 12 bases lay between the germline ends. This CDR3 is CASSLGRGPEYF. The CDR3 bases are TGTGCCAGCAGCTTAGGGAGGGGGCCGGAGTACTTC.

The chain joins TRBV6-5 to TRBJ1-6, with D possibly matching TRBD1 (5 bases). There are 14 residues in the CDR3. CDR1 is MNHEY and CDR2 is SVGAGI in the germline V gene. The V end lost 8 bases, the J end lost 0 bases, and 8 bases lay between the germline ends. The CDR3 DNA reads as TGTGCCAGCGGAGGGACCTCCTATAATTCACCCCTCCACTTT. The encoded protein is CASGGTSYNSPLHF.

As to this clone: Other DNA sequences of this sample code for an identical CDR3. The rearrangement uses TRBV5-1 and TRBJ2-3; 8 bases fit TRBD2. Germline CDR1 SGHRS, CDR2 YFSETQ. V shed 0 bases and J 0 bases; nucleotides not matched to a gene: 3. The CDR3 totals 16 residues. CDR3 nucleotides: TGCGCCAGCAGCTTGGGACTAGCGATTAGCACAGATACGCAGTATTTT. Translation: CASSLGLAISTDTQYF.

The CDR3 DNA reads TGTGCCAGTGCGGCTGGGACAGGGGGCGGAAACACCATATATTTT. This gives the protein CASAAGTGGGNTIYF. This sequence joins TRBV19 and TRBJ1-3, with 12 bases identical to TRBD1. The J segment lost 4 bases and the V segment lost 8 bases, leaving 6 bases of the junction unmatched. This CDR3 has 15 residues. CDR1 is LNHDA and CDR2 is SQIVND in the germline V gene (reference sequence).

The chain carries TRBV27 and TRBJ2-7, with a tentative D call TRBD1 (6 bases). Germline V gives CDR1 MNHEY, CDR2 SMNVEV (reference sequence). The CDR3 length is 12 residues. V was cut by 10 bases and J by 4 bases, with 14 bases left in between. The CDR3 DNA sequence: TGTGCCACCGCCGGGACAAATTACGAGCAGTACTTC. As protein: CATAGTNYEQYF.

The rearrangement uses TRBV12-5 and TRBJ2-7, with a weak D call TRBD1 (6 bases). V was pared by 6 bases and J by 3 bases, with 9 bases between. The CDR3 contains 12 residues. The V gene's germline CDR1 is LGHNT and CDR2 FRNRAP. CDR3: CASGRTVYEQYF. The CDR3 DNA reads TGTGCTAGTGGCCGGACAGTCTACGAGCAGTACTTC. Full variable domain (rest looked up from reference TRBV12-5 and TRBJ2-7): DARVTQTPRHKVTEMGQEVTMRCQPILGHNTVFWYRQTMMQGLELLAYFRNRAPLDDSGMPKDRFSAEMPDATLATLKIQPSEPRDSAVYFCASGRTVYEQYFGPGTRLTVT.